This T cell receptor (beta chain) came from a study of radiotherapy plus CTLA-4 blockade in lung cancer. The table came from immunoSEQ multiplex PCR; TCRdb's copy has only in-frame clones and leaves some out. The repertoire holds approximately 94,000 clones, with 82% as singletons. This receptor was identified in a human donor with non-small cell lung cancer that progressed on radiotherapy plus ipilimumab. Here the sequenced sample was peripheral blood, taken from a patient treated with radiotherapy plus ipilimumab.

CDR3 in DNA: TGTGCCAGCAAAATTAGCGGGACTTACAATGAGCAGTTCTTC. Amino acids: CASKISGTYNEQFF. This rearrangement joins TRBV11-2 to TRBJ2-1; 8 bases match TRBD2. Trimming removed 7 bases from V and 4 bases from J; junction bases left unmatched: 6. Germline assignment: CDR1 SGHAT and CDR2 FQNNGV. The CDR3 runs to 14 residues.